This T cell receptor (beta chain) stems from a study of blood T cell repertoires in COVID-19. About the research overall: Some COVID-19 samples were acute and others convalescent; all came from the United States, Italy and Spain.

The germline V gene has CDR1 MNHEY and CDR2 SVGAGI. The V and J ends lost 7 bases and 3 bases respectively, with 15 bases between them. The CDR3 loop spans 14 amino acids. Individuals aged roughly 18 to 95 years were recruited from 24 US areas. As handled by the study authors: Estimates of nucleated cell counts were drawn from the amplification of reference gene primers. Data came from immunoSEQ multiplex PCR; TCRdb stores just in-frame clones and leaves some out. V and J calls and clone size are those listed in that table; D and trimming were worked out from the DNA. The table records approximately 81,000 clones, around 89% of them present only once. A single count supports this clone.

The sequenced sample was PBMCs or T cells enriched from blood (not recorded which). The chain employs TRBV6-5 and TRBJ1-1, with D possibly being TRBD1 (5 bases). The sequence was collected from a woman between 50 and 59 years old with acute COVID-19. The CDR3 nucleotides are TGTGCCAGCAACAAGGTGGGGGAGGACACTGAAGCTTTCTTT. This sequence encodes CASNKVGEDTEAFF.